A selection of T cell receptor beta chains follows, all from one sample in a study of shared clonotypes between healthy human individuals. TCRdb keeps only in-frame clones here, not all; method: immunoSEQ multiplex PCR. This table holds over a million clones, over 95% found once. The sample was naive CD4+ T cells sorted from blood. These receptors were collected from a man aged 25-45 years in good health. The CDR3 runs from the conserved cysteine through the conserved F or W. D genes are given only for firm matches. Only part of the rows carry a size: once, few, many, or a class if the clone is expanded.

v_call	d_call	j_call	clone_size	cdr3_aa	cdr3_nt
TRBV5-1	NA	TRBJ2-1	NA	CASSLEDFSNGDEQFF	TGCGCCAGCAGCTTGGAGGACTTTTCGAACGGCGATGAGCAGTTCTTC
TRBV7-2	TRBD2	TRBJ2-1	NA	CASSLKSGSSYNEQFF	TGTGCCAGCAGCTTAAAAAGCGGGAGCTCCTACAATGAGCAGTTCTTC
TRBV18	NA	TRBJ2-1	NA	CASSPKGGDNEQFF	TGTGCCAGCTCACCAAAAGGGGGGGACAATGAGCAGTTCTTC
TRBV18	NA	TRBJ2-5	NA	CASSPGAGWTETQYF	TGTGCCAGCTCACCGGGCGCGGGATGGACGGAGACCCAGTACTTC
TRBV6-1	TRBD1	TRBJ1-2	NA	CASRTGANYGYTF	TGTGCCAGTAGGACAGGAGCTAACTATGGCTACACCTTC
TRBV7-9	TRBD2	TRBJ2-3	NA	CASSPGLAGMNTQYF	TGTGCCAGCAGCCCCGGACTAGCGGGAATGAATACGCAGTATTTT
TRBV7-9	NA	TRBJ1-1	NA	CASSLVLSWEMNTEAFF	TGTGCCAGCAGCTTAGTTCTCTCCTGGGAAATGAACACTGAAGCTTTCTTT
TRBV9	NA	TRBJ2-7	few	CASSVDGRQYEQYF	TGTGCCAGCAGCGTAGACGGTCGACAGTACGAGCAGTACTTC
TRBV7-9	TRBD1	TRBJ1-2	NA	CASSVGQYYGYTF	TGTGCCAGCAGCGTGGGACAGTATTATGGCTACACCTTC
TRBV6-1	TRBD2	TRBJ2-1	NA	CASSERRTSGAKEQFF	TGTGCCAGCAGTGAACGGAGGACTAGCGGAGCCAAAGAGCAGTTCTTC
TRBV21-1	NA	TRBJ2-7	NA	CASSKDGRRDGEQYF	TGTGCCAGCAGCAAAGATGGCCGGAGAGACGGCGAGCAGTACTTC
TRBV19	TRBD1	TRBJ1-5	once	CASSPRTGSGNQPQHF	TGTGCCAGTAGTCCACGGACAGGGTCCGGCAATCAGCCCCAGCATTTT
TRBV7-2	TRBD1	TRBJ2-3	NA	CASSVGQGTDTQYF	TGTGCCAGCAGCGTCGGACAGGGGACAGATACGCAGTATTTT
TRBV7-6	NA	TRBJ2-1	NA	CASSLRQTAGEQFF	TGTGCCAGCAGCTTACGCCAGACAGCGGGTGAGCAGTTCTTC
TRBV13	NA	TRBJ1-1	NA	CASGLSPGVAFF	TGTGCCAGCGGCCTCTCACCGGGGGTAGCTTTCTTT
TRBV18	NA	TRBJ2-5	NA	CASSPGRRQETQYF	TGTGCCAGCTCACCAGGACGGCGCCAAGAGACCCAGTACTTC
TRBV28	TRBD1	TRBJ2-7	NA	CASRRTGNSYEQYF	TGTGCCAGCAGACGGACAGGGAACTCCTACGAGCAGTACTTC
TRBV2	TRBD2	TRBJ2-7	NA	CASSGGTSGRVYEQYF	TGTGCCAGCAGTGGTGGTACTAGCGGGAGGGTCTACGAGCAGTACTTC
TRBV11-2	TRBD1	TRBJ1-2	NA	CASSPLDRANYGYTF	TGTGCCAGCAGCCCTCTGGACAGGGCTAACTATGGCTACACCTTC
TRBV29-1	NA	TRBJ1-1	NA	CSGRTLLMNTEAFF	TGCAGCGGGAGGACCTTGCTGATGAACACTGAAGCTTTCTTT
TRBV5-1	TRBD2	TRBJ2-7	NA	CASSKAGSLQAYEQYF	TGCGCCAGCAGTAAAGCGGGATCCCTACAGGCCTACGAGCAGTACTTC
TRBV10-2	NA	TRBJ2-7	NA	CASSGGGKTYEQYF	TGCGCCAGCAGTGGTGGGGGGAAGACATACGAGCAGTACTTC
TRBV5-4	TRBD2	TRBJ2-3	NA	CASSTRTSGAQDTQYF	TGTGCCAGCAGCACCCGGACTAGCGGAGCCCAGGATACGCAGTATTTT
TRBV6-6	NA	TRBJ2-7	NA	CASSGTSYEQYF	TGTGCCAGCTCTGGTACCTCCTACGAGCAGTACTTC
TRBV28	TRBD1	TRBJ1-5	NA	CASRRDRGSRNQPQHF	TGTGCCAGCAGACGGGACAGGGGCTCACGCAATCAGCCCCAGCATTTT
TRBV5-1	NA	TRBJ1-4	NA	CASSSTGTRDEKLFF	TGCGCCAGCAGCTCTACCGGGACTCGGGATGAAAAACTGTTTTTT
TRBV2	NA	TRBJ2-1	NA	CASSEALRGEQFF	TGTGCCAGCAGTGAAGCGCTTCGGGGTGAGCAGTTCTTC
TRBV5-4	NA	TRBJ2-1	NA	CASRTGANEQFF	TGTGCCAGCAGAACCGGGGCCAATGAGCAGTTCTTC
TRBV10-2	TRBD1	TRBJ2-1	NA	CASSDWTGGTYNEQFF	TGCGCCAGCAGCGACTGGACAGGGGGCACCTACAATGAGCAGTTCTTC
TRBV11-2	TRBD1	TRBJ2-3	once	CASSLGGTGVPDTQYF	TGTGCCAGCAGCTTAGGAGGGACAGGGGTCCCAGATACGCAGTATTTT
TRBV6-6	TRBD2	TRBJ2-7	NA	CASKGGGYEQYF	TGTGCCAGCAAGGGCGGGGGATACGAGCAGTACTTC
TRBV2	TRBD1	TRBJ2-1	NA	CASRGQGAYNEQFF	TGTGCCAGCAGAGGACAGGGGGCTTACAATGAGCAGTTCTTC
TRBV6-5	NA	TRBJ2-6	NA	CASSYSASGANVLTF	TGTGCCAGCAGTTACTCGGCCTCTGGGGCCAACGTCCTGACTTTC
TRBV5-6	NA	TRBJ1-5	NA	CASSLRDQPQHF	TGTGCCAGCAGCTTGAGGGATCAGCCCCAGCATTTT
TRBV7-2	TRBD2	TRBJ2-7	NA	CASSLKGTSGWTYEQYF	TGTGCCAGCAGCCTCAAAGGGACTAGCGGGTGGACCTACGAGCAGTACTTC
TRBV6-5	NA	TRBJ2-3	NA	CASSRFGSDTQYF	TGTGCCAGCTCCAGGTTTGGGTCAGATACGCAGTATTTT
TRBV14	NA	TRBJ2-7	NA	CASSQRKGPIPTHEQYF	TGTGCCAGCAGCCAAAGAAAGGGACCCATCCCAACTCACGAGCAGTACTTC
TRBV11-3	NA	TRBJ1-1	NA	CASSLAGTGNTEAFF	TGTGCCAGCAGCTTAGCTGGCACAGGTAACACTGAAGCTTTCTTT
TRBV5-1	TRBD1	TRBJ2-5	NA	CASSMGQAVGETQYF	TGCGCCAGCAGCATGGGACAGGCGGTCGGTGAGACCCAGTACTTC